This T cell receptor beta chain was identified during a study of shared clonotypes between healthy human individuals (dated by TCRdb to between 2020 and 2021). Looking at the study overall: The cohort included three men and two women between 18 and 49 years of age. Between about 0.9 and 8.9 billion PBMCs per donor were obtained by leukapheresis. To estimate repertoire size and how much clonotypes are shared between individuals, the study performed deep sequencing of blood TCR repertoires from 4 to 6 healthy adults. For each donor, CD4 naive and CD4 memory were each given three plates, CD8 naive was given two plates, and CD8 memory was given one plate. To increase sequencing depth and limit assay-specific biases, different laboratories used diverse techniques to prepare libraries and sequence TCR repertoires. Paper-wide results and their limitations: Rarefaction of sorted-subset datasets indicated incomplete sequencing despite the large sequencing depth. Larger estimated clonotype richness was generally found for naive subsets than for memory subsets. The small number of donors limited the genetic and exposure-history diversity represented. Pairwise subsampling led to the expectation that sequencing depth would affect the degree of clonotype sharing among donors. Sharing across a few donors was observed for about 5% of naive CD4, over 3% of naive CD8, roughly 2.3% of memory CD4, and approximately 0.41% of memory CD8 clonotypes. Clonotypes shared by all four sorted-subset donors showed higher generation probabilities than non-shared clonotypes. Only blood was sampled, and tissue TCR repertoires likely differ from those in blood.

A word on this clone: Its antigen specificity is not known. No quality values exist for individual bases; no much larger clone is one base distant.

Ends trimmed: V by 4 bases, J by 0 bases; bases unmatched to a gene: 4. From a lookup of the germline V gene (reference sequence), CDR1 and CDR2 are SEHNR and FQNEAQ. Taken from cysteine to phenylalanine, the CDR3 has 15 residues. The only DNA kept is the CDR3, 45 bases in frame from the first base. For the CD8 naive samples, CD45RO-negative cells were positively selected for CCR7, yielding a CD45RA+CCR7+ population from which TemRA cells were excluded. Healthy HIV-negative adults with no recently reported acute infections or vaccinations were included as donors. Every donor was a Caucasian adult living in Nashville, Tennessee, USA. Blood was collected by leukapheresis, and PBMCs were isolated by Ficoll-Histopaque density gradient centrifugation and then cryopreserved in liquid nitrogen vapor phase. Analytical flow cytometry was used to check the purity and quantity of every magnetically sorted T cell population. Genomic DNA was isolated from every sorted fraction and measured by UV absorbance on a Nanodrop 2000c.

Using the deep immunoSEQ assay, multiplex PCR amplified TCR CDR3 regions from genomic DNA. Extracted genomic DNA from each cell subset was spread evenly across all wells of several immunoSEQ 96-well plates, with each plate serving as a replicate. Each replicate PCR for sorted subsets received roughly 200 ng genomic DNA, equal to tens of thousands of T cell genomes. Purified libraries were measured with a Qubit 3.0 fluorometer, size-checked on a Bioanalyzer 2100, and measured again with the KAPA Library Quantification kit. Every immunoSEQ 96-well plate was sequenced on a dedicated single-read 150-cycle Illumina NextSeq 550 flow cell. As for the authors' bioinformatics: Because only junctional sequences without quality scores were contained in the immunoSEQ output, filtering matching that applied to full-length reads could not be performed. To assign V/J genes and CDR3, sequences were annotated using PyIR, a Python wrapper for IgBLAST v1.9, with IMGT germline references. Reads were removed for weak V/J assignments (E-value above 1e-6), missing CDR3, stop codons, out-of-frame junctions, or ambiguous translated residues. V3J clonotypes were defined by identical inferred V gene, J gene, and CDR3 amino acid sequence. Percentage overlap between repertoires was computed as shared unique clonotypes divided by the size of the smaller repertoire. Three approaches were used to assess repertoire richness: RTK rarefaction, the Chao1 estimator, and Recon v2.1 estimates of unobserved clonotypes. Generation probabilities were computed with OLGA for all TCRbeta clonotypes obtained by the gDNA method from four donors. Drawn from immuneACCESS, this table holds only the in-frame rearrangements with V and J called that TCRdb kept. Clones are partly lost; checked studies trace under half to an unresolved V gene and leave the rest unexplained. V, J and clone size derive from that table, while D and trimming were established from the DNA sequence. The sample data list about 680,000 clones, and about 91% of these were observed just once. The ten largest make up approximately 24% of the sample.

The chain is made from TRBV7-9 and TRBJ2-3, and 7 bases in between align with TRBD1. The clonotype was recovered from a man younger than 45 in good health. The sequenced sample consisted of naive CD8+ T cells sorted from blood. The sample's cell subset or site, from its label and the paper: CD45RA+CCR7+. Here the CDR3 is given as CASSSTGVSTDTQYF. The nucleotides are TGTGCCAGCAGCTCCACAGGGGTTAGCACAGATACGCAGTATTTT.